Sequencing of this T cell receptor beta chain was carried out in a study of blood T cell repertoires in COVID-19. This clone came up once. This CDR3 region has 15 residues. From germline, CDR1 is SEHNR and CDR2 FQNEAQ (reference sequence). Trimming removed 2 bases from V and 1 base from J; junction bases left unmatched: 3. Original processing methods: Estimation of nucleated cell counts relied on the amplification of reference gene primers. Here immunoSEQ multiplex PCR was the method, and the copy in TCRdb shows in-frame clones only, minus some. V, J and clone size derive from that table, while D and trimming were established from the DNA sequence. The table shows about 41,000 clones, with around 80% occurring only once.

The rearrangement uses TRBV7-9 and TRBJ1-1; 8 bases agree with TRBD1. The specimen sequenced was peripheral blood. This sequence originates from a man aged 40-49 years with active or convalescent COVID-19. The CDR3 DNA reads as TGTGCCAGCAGCTTATTGACAGGGGCGAACACTGAAGCTTTCTTT. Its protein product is CASSLLTGANTEAFF.